Below, one TCR beta chain is given with its context. In germline, CDR1 is SNHLY, CDR2 FYNNEI. Germline trimming cut 4 bases from V and 2 bases from J; bases unmatched to any gene: 15. The CDR3 runs to 18 residues. These data come from a study of blood T cell repertoires in COVID-19. Overall study: COVID-19 samples collected from the United States, Italy and Spain covered acute and convalescent phases. Sample material is recorded as cDNA or gDNA derived from T cells, B-cell-depleted T cells, or PBMCs.

In the source study's methods: By means of reference gene primer amplification, nucleated cell counts were estimated. TCRdb keeps only in-frame clones here, not all; method: immunoSEQ multiplex PCR. The V and J calls and clone size were taken over from that table, and D and trimming were inferred from the DNA. The sample shows about 64,000 clones, 80% to 95% of them seen only once. The receptor's source is a woman older than 75 with active COVID-19. The chain uses TRBV2 and TRBJ2-3; 7 bases are shared with TRBD1. Sequencing was carried out using peripheral blood. The CDR3 DNA reads as TGTGCCAGCAGTGGTCGTAGTCCCGGGACAGAGGTCACAGATACGCAGTATTTT. Amino acid sequence: CASSGRSPGTEVTDTQYF. The full variable domain, its missing parts supplied by reference TRBV2 and TRBJ2-3, is EPEVTQTPSHQVTQMGQEVILRCVPISNHLYFYWYRQILGQKVEFLVSFYNNEISEKSEIFDDQFSVERPDGSNFTLKIRSTKLEDSAMYFCASSGRSPGTEVTDTQYFGPGTRLTVL.